Below, 14 T cell receptor beta chains from the same sample are listed, as sequenced in a study of metastatic and nonmetastatic thyroid tumors. Among the patients, none had received any treatment before thyroid surgery. TCRdb redid the clone calls on the PCR reads using MiXCR. The repertoire includes about 62,000 clones, just over 4% of them detected once, and around 22% sits in the top ten. Sample: blood. The receptors come from a female donor with papillary thyroid cancer or a benign thyroid nodule (not recorded which). Some clones in this sample may be carry-over from other donors' samples.

Turning to this clone: This CDR3 is missing its conserved last phenylalanine or tryptophan, likely due to a read error. This sequence joins TRBV28 and TRBJ2-2; D possibly corresponds to TRBD1 (5 bases). Trimming stripped 5 bases from V and 3 bases from J, with 13 bases between. The germline CDR1 and CDR2 sequences are MDHEN and SYDVKM. The CDR3 runs 15 residues. CDR3 residues: CASSPGRADTGELFS. As DNA, the CDR3 is TGTGCCAGCAGTCCAGGGCGCGCGGACACCGGGGAGCTGTTTTCT.

Note on this clone: Mismatch with germline at one junction end may stem from a read error. The V and J genes are TRBV27 and TRBJ2-6; D might be TRBD1 (7 bases). The CDR3 extends over 19 amino acids. The germline V gene has CDR1 MNHEY and CDR2 SMNVEV (reference sequence). CDR3 sequence reads: CASSSTHRGGGSGANVLTF. CDR3 DNA: TGTGCCAGCAGTTCAACACACAGGGGAGGAGGCTCTGGGGCAAACGTCCTGACTTTC.

The table lists this clone with many counts. V usage is TRBV5-1 and J usage is TRBJ2-1; D not resolved. Looked up from germline, CDR1 is SGHRS and CDR2 is YFSETQ. This CDR3 has 13 residues. The V end was cut by 0 bases, the J end by 6 bases, with 7 bases between. This CDR3 reads CASSLAVVNEQFF. The CDR3 bases are TGCGCCAGCAGCTTGGCCGTCGTCAATGAGCAGTTCTTC.

This clone was counted many times. The chain couples TRBV20-1 to TRBJ1-1; a possible D gene is TRBD1 (5 bases). The V gene's germline CDR1 is DFQATT and CDR2 SNEGSKA (reference sequence). Between the trimmed V and J ends, which lost 5 bases and 1 base, there was a span of 14 bases. This CDR3 is built from 14 residues. This CDR3 reads CSAPNSGQNTEAFF. The CDR3, as DNA: TGCAGTGCTCCGAACTCCGGACAGAACACTGAAGCTTTCTTT.

The sample holds many counts of this clone. The chain carries TRBV15 and TRBJ1-1; D gene uncertain. Trimming removed 0 bases from V and 6 bases from J, with 2 bases in between. Germline-derived CDR1 and CDR2 are LNHNV and YYDKDF (reference sequence). The CDR3 spans 11 residues. This CDR3 is CATSRDAEAFF. DNA of the CDR3: TGTGCCACCAGCAGAGATGCTGAAGCTTTCTTT.

The gene calls are TRBV7-9 and TRBJ1-2, with D possibly being TRBD1 (6 bases). V lost 5 bases, J lost 6 bases, and 19 bases lay in between. CDR1 SEHNR and CDR2 FQNEAQ come from the germline V gene (reference sequence). The CDR3 has 15 amino acids. CDR3 sequence: CASSIGKGERDGYTF. CDR3 bases: TGTGCCAGCAGCATCGGAAAGGGGGAGCGGGATGGCTACACCTTC.

This clone turned up a few times. This clone may be a read error of a much larger clone one base away. Within the sample, other DNA sequences also encode this same CDR3. The chain joins TRBV10-3 to TRBJ2-3, with D possibly matching TRBD1 (5 bases). This CDR3 region has 13 residues. Germline V gene lookup returns CDR1 ENHRY and CDR2 SYGVKD. CDR3 loop: CAISESDTGTQYF. For the CDR3, the DNA is TGCGCCATCAGTGAGTCGGACACAGGTACGCAGTATTTT.

Notes on this clone: This may arise from a read error, as a much more abundant clone is one base away. The conserved phenylalanine or tryptophan normally closing the CDR3 is absent here, so this likely arose from a read error. The rearrangement uses TRBV4-1 and TRBJ1-2, with D maybe TRBD1 (5 bases). There are 14 residues in the CDR3. Germline V CDR1 and CDR2: MGHRA, YSYEKL. Deletions cut 5 bases from V and 4 bases from J, with 14 bases between. CDR3 sequence reads: CASSNPPGGYGYTL. The CDR3 DNA sequence: TGCGCCAGCAGCAACCCCCCGGGGGGCTATGGCTACACCCTC.

This clone was observed a few times. The chain combines TRBV5-1 with TRBJ2-7; possibly TRBD1 for D (6 bases). The V end lost 9 bases, the J end lost 5 bases, and 18 bases lay between the germline ends. The CDR3 consists of 13 residues. Germline CDR1 and CDR2: SGHRS and YFSETQ. CDR3 protein: CATSGAGVDEQYF. The CDR3 nucleotides read TGCGCCACTTCTGGGGCAGGGGTAGACGAGCAGTACTTC.

This clone has more than one count but fewer than ten. The chain recombines TRBV6-6 with TRBJ1-3; 11 nucleotides align to TRBD1. Per germline, CDR1 MNHNY and CDR2 SVGAGI (reference sequence). V was pared by 0 bases and J by 8 bases, with 3 bases of the junction left unmatched. The CDR3 extends over 15 amino acids. The CDR3 region is CASSYSRDRGDTIYF. The CDR3 nucleotides read TGTGCCAGCAGTTACTCGCGGGACAGGGGGGACACCATATATTTT.

This clone has ten or more counts. The genes are TRBV20-1 and TRBJ2-7; D tentatively fits TRBD1 or TRBD2 (6 bases each). The CDR3 has 13 residues. Between the trimmed V and J ends, which lost 5 bases and 5 bases, there was a span of 16 bases. From germline, CDR1 is DFQATT and CDR2 SNEGSKA (reference sequence). The CDR3 region is CSAEEGGRNEQYF. The CDR3 nucleotides are TGCAGTGCTGAGGAAGGGGGGAGAAACGAGCAGTACTTC.

The table lists this clone with a few counts. At one of its ends the junction is not consistent with the germline gene, which may arise from a read error. The chain couples TRBV28 to TRBJ1-2, with D uncertain. Germline V lookup: CDR1 MDHEN, CDR2 SYDVKM. CDR3 length equals 15 residues. CDR3 nucleotide sequence: TGTGCCAGCAGTTTTTCGGAGCTACGCCTCTATGGCTATACCTTC. Protein sequence: CASSFSELRLYGYTF.

This clone was counted a few times. The J gene is TRBJ2-3, the V gene TRBV5-4; 8 positions match TRBD2. CDR3 length: 13 residues. Looked up from germline, CDR1 is SGHNT and CDR2 is YYREEE (reference sequence). The junction had 3 bases not matched to a gene; V was cut back by 5 bases and J by 4 bases. In nucleotides, the CDR3 is TGTGCCAGCAGTCTAGCGGGTTCAGATACGCAGTATTTT. Amino acids: CASSLAGSDTQYF.

In this sample, this clone turned up many times. This chain uses TRBV20-1 with TRBJ1-6; the match to TRBD1 covers 7 bases. Trimming removed 1 base from V and 7 bases from J; junction bases left unmatched: 7. The CDR3 extends over 15 amino acids. The germline gives CDR1 DFQATT, CDR2 SNEGSKA (reference sequence). The CDR3 coding sequence is TGCAGTGCTAGAGCCGTAGAACAGGGGAATTCACCCCTCCACTTT. Protein sequence: CSARAVEQGNSPLHF.